This T cell receptor (beta chain) emerged from a study of PD-1 blockade in classical Hodgkin lymphoma. In the study overall: Patients were treated with nivolumab at 3 mg/kg, and this was given intravenously every 2 weeks. The study, taken as a whole, reports: Newly diagnosed patients reportedly trailed healthy donors in baseline TCR diversity.

The CDR3 spans 16 residues. Trimming removed 2 bases from V and 1 base from J, with 12 bases in between. CDR1 and CDR2 from the germline V gene are ENHRY and SYGVKD. The method was immunoSEQ multiplex PCR; TCRdb's version includes in-frame clones alone and lacks a portion of them. The sample yields 20,000 to 25,000 clones, about 64% seen once. Every patient experienced relapse after autologous stem cell transplantation, and brentuximab vedotin exposure varied. In the case of this clone: Its target is unknown.

The receptor's source is a human donor with classical Hodgkin lymphoma. The sample here was peripheral blood mononuclear cells (PBMCs), taken at baseline. The genes are TRBV10-3 and TRBJ1-3, with no clear D. CDR3 residues: CAISEIQALSGNTIYF. The CDR3 DNA reads as TGTGCCATCAGTGAGATCCAGGCGTTATCTGGAAACACCATATATTTT.